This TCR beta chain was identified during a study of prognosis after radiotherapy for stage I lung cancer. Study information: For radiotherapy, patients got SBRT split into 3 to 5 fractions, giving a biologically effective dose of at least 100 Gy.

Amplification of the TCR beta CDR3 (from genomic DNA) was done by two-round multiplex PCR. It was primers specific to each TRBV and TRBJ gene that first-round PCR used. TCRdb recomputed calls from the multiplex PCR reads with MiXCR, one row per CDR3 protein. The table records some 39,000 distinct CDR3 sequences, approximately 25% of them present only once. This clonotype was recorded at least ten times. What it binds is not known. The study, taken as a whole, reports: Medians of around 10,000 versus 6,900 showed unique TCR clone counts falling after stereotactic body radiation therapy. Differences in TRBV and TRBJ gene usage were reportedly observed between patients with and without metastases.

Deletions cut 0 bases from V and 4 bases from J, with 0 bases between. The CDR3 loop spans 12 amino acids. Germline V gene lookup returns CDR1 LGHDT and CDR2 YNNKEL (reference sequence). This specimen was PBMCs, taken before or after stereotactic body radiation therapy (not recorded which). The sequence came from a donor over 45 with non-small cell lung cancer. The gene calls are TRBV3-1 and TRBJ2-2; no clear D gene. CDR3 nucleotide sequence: TGTGCCAGCAGCCAAGACACCGGGGAGCTGTTTTTT. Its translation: CASSQDTGELFF.